This TCR beta chain is from a study of cytomegalovirus exposure and HLA in healthy donors. The table came from immunoSEQ multiplex PCR; TCRdb's copy has only in-frame clones and leaves some out. The table lists fewer than 200,000 clones, less than 85% of them singletons. General study results and limits: It was 164 TCR beta chains that were listed as cytomegalovirus-associated. First-cohort TCR clusters were later found to tend to co-occur in the 120 validation repertoires.

The CDR3 runs to 13 residues. V was shortened by 6 bases and J by 2 bases, with 11 bases between the two germline ends. Germline CDR1 SGHDN, CDR2 FVKESK. Regarding this clone: Its specificity is unknown.

The sequence derives from a man between 18 and 35 years old in good health and CMV-seropositive. This chain connects TRBV14 to TRBJ2-7; tentative D call: TRBD2 (5 bases). The sample comprised PBMCs. In DNA, the CDR3 is TGTGCCAGCAGAACCTCCGGGGCCTACGAGCAGTACTTC. Translation: CASRTSGAYEQYF.